This T cell receptor beta chain was obtained from a study of CD8+ T cells in alopecia areata. Whole-study context: The drug, oral tofacitinib, was given to treated patients at 5 to 10 mg twice daily.

For this clone: Its target is not known.

General observations from the study: It was lesional scalp, especially alopecia totalis/universalis, that showed higher clonality than normal scalp.

This CDR3 contains 16 residues. V gave up 7 bases and J gave up 4 bases; unmatched junction bases: 6. The germline V gene has CDR1 MNHNY and CDR2 SVGAGI (reference sequence). RNA, once extracted, was reverse transcribed into cDNA for use as the sequencing template. Sequencing was performed with immunoSEQ multiplex PCR; in TCRdb, only in-frame clones are kept and a portion is missing. The profile covers over 150,000 clones, with about 60% appearing a single time and 14% to 15% taken by the ten largest. Lesional scalp punch biopsies and peripheral blood were collected from alopecia areata patients. The chain is built from TRBV6-6 and TRBJ2-6; 11 nucleotides align to TRBD1. The sequence was obtained from a human donor with alopecia areata. Sequencing was performed on CD4+ T cells sorted from blood, taken at week 0. The DNA for the CDR3 is TGTGCCAGCACCGGACAGGGGGCTACAGGGGCCAACGTCCTGACTTTC. This encodes CASTGQGATGANVLTF.